The entry that follows covers one T cell receptor (beta chain) sequence. Its antigen remains unknown. One end of the junction does not line up with germline, which may come from a read error. The authors made TCR beta cDNA from approximately 490 ng total RNA with a constant-region primer. For TCR beta, libraries were produced by three nested multiplex PCR rounds using slightly modified ARM-PCR. Two initial PCR rounds of about 10 cycles each paired TRBV1-TRBV30 forward primers with a C-beta reverse primer. TCRdb re-derived calls from the multiplex PCR reads in MiXCR, one entry per CDR3 protein. The sample has almost 200,000 distinct CDR3 sequences, about 61% seen once. CDR1 is MNHNY and CDR2 is SVGAGI in the germline V gene (reference sequence). The CDR3 is 13 residues long. Out of unsorted whole blood came the blood RNA, and germline DNA was extracted as well. Before any surgery took place, approximately 4 milliliters of peripheral blood were collected.

This sample stems from a study of tumor-infiltrating lymphocytes in primary liver carcinoma. Study-level points and caveats: Since the samples were bulk and unsorted, the CD4+ and CD8+ repertoires were not compared. Tumor-adjacent and tumor-blood pairs overlapped less than tumor region pairs did.

This clonotype originated in an older woman with primary liver carcinoma and hepatitis B virus infection. The sequenced sample consisted of peripheral blood. J is TRBJ1-6 and V is TRBV6-6; maybe TRBD1 (6 bases). CDR3 sequence (DNA): TGTGCCGTAGGACAGACCTATATTTCACCCCTCCACTTT. Its translation is CAVGQTYISPLHF.